One and the same sample provided the 17 T cell receptor beta chains below, sequenced in a study of blood T cell repertoires in COVID-19. Repertoires were generated with immunoSEQ multiplex PCR, while TCRdb's copy carries only in-frame clones and drops some. The sample has around 230,000 clones; 75% to 90% are singletons. Sequences were obtained from PBMCs or T cells enriched from blood (not recorded which). These TCRs come from a woman in her thirties or forties with acute COVID-19.

The chain combines TRBV24-1 with TRBJ1-4; 10 bases fit TRBD1. CDR1 and CDR2 (germline): KGHDR, SFDVKD. The junction had 10 bases not matched to a gene; V was cut back by 5 bases and J by 8 bases. This CDR3 contains 16 residues. CDR3 in amino acids: CATSGSTGTGVEKLFF. Written as DNA, the CDR3 is TGTGCCACCAGTGGCTCGACCGGGACAGGGGTAGAAAAACTGTTTTTT.

V usage is TRBV5-1 and J usage is TRBJ1-6; 8 bases are a match to TRBD1. CDR1 is SGHRS and CDR2 is YFSETQ in the germline V gene. The V and J ends lost 5 bases and 7 bases, in that order; junction bases with no gene match: 11. The CDR3 sequence is 16 residues long. In DNA, the CDR3 is TGCGCCAGCAGAGGCTACCCGGACAGGGCCAATTCACCCCTCCACTTT. It yields the protein CASRGYPDRANSPLHF.

This chain links TRBV7-8 with TRBJ1-3; D ambiguous. Trimming cost V 2 bases and J 3 bases, with 11 bases left between them. Germline CDR1 reads SGHVS; CDR2 reads FQNEAQ. The CDR3 is 15 amino acids. The CDR3 reads CASSLQVTSGNTIYF. The CDR3 nucleotides are TGTGCCAGCAGCTTACAGGTGACAAGTGGAAACACCATATATTTT. Based on the CDR3 plus reference TRBV7-8 and TRBJ1-3, the full variable domain is GAGVSQSPRYKVAKRGQDVALRCDPISGHVSLFWYQQALGQGPEFLTYFQNEAQLDKSGLPSDRFFAERPEGSVSTLKIQRTQQEDSAVYLCASSLQVTSGNTIYFGEGSWLTVV.

This rearrangement joins TRBV5-4 to TRBJ1-2; 8 bases line up with TRBD1. This CDR3 is 16 amino acids long. Per the germline V gene, CDR1 is SGHNT and CDR2 is YYREEE (reference sequence). V was clipped by 2 bases and J by 2 bases; unmatched bases: 8. The CDR3 loop reads CASSFGRDRTNYGYTF. The CDR3 DNA sequence: TGTGCCAGCAGCTTTGGGAGGGACAGGACAAACTATGGCTACACCTTC.

The chain combines TRBV5-5 with TRBJ2-7; 8 nucleotides align to TRBD1. J lost 1 base, V lost 0 bases, and 3 bases had no gene match. Germline CDR1 and CDR2: SGHKS and YYEKEE (reference sequence). This CDR3 is built from 15 residues. DNA of the CDR3: TGTGCCAGCAGCTTGGTCGGACAGGGATCCTACGAGCAGTACTTC. Residues: CASSLVGQGSYEQYF.

The chain carries TRBV7-6 and TRBJ2-7; D might be TRBD2 (5 bases). From germline, CDR1 is SGHVS and CDR2 FNYEAQ. V lost 4 bases, J lost 0 bases, and 10 bases lay in between. The CDR3 contains 14 residues. CDR3 sequence: CASSSTGNSYEQYF. DNA of the CDR3: TGTGCCAGCAGCTCGACCGGGAACTCCTACGAGCAGTACTTC.

This chain connects TRBV27 to TRBJ2-7; TRBD1 matches at 7 bases. Germline lookup yields CDR1 MNHEY and CDR2 SMNVEV (reference sequence). This CDR3 has 15 amino acids. Germline trimming cut 5 bases from V and 2 bases from J; bases unmatched to any gene: 9. Here the CDR3 reads CASSVSTGLAYEQYF. Written as DNA, the CDR3 is TGTGCCAGCAGTGTCTCGACAGGGTTAGCCTACGAGCAGTACTTC.

This chain connects TRBV4-1 to TRBJ2-7; weak D call: TRBD2 (6 bases). In germline, CDR1 is MGHRA, CDR2 YSYEKL. V lost 3 bases, J lost 6 bases, and 15 bases lay in between. The CDR3 runs to 14 residues. This CDR3 reads CASSQVGGNGEQYF. In DNA form, the CDR3 reads TGCGCCAGCAGCCAGGTCGGAGGGAACGGCGAGCAGTACTTC.

The table lists this clone with a few counts. The genes are TRBV21-1 and TRBJ2-5; TRBD2 reflects the table's D call only, with no check against the DNA. TRBV21-1 is an annotated pseudogene. CDR3 length equals 16 residues. The CDR3 loop reads CASRSAASGGQETQYF. The DNA for the CDR3 is TGTGCCAGCAGGAGCGCGGCAAGCGGCGGCCAAGAGACCCAGTACTTC.

The V and J genes are TRBV11-2 and TRBJ2-7; D is unclear. Trimming removed 1 base at V and 4 bases at J, with 5 bases between. Germline V lookup: CDR1 SGHAT, CDR2 FQNNGV. The CDR3 consists of 12 residues. The CDR3 spells CASSLAAYEQYF. The CDR3 bases are TGTGCCAGCAGCTTAGCAGCGTACGAGCAGTACTTC.

The gene calls are TRBV6-5 and TRBJ1-3; tentatively, D is TRBD1 (5 bases). Germline V lookup: CDR1 MNHEY, CDR2 SVGAGI. Trimming left V 7 bases short and J 1 base short, with 14 bases between. This CDR3 region has 15 residues. The CDR3 sequence is CASTRDWGSGNTIYF. The CDR3 DNA is TGTGCCAGCACAAGGGACTGGGGGTCTGGAAACACCATATATTTT.

V and J are TRBV19 and TRBJ1-2; perhaps TRBD1 as D (5 bases). This CDR3 is 17 amino acids long. V was cut by 7 bases and J by 2 bases, with 23 bases left in between. Germline CDR1 reads LNHDA; CDR2 reads SQIVND (reference sequence). CDR3 region: CASTPQVGRALNYGYTF. The DNA of the CDR3 is TGTGCCAGTACCCCCCAAGTGGGCAGGGCCTTAAACTATGGCTACACCTTC.

The V call is TRBV7-9, the J call TRBJ1-1, with D unresolved. V was cut by 5 bases and J by 6 bases, with 16 bases left in between. The CDR3 contains 14 residues. CDR1 and CDR2 from the germline V gene are SEHNR and FQNEAQ (reference sequence). The CDR3 here is CASSPQSGSPEAFF. As DNA, the CDR3 is TGTGCCAGCAGCCCCCAATCGGGGAGTCCTGAAGCTTTCTTT.

The V gene is TRBV5-1, the J gene TRBJ2-7, with 11 bases aligning to TRBD2. Germline V gene sequence: CDR1 SGHRS, CDR2 YFSETQ. Unmatched junction bases numbered 5, after V lost 2 bases and J lost 7 bases. The CDR3 contains 14 residues. The CDR3: CASSFSGRAGEQYF. CDR3 DNA: TGCGCCAGCAGCTTTAGCGGGAGGGCGGGTGAGCAGTACTTC. Full variable domain (missing parts from reference TRBV5-1 and TRBJ2-7): KAGVTQTPRYLIKTRGQQVTLSCSPISGHRSVSWYQQTPGQGLQFLFEYFSETQRNKGNFPGRFSGRQFSNSRSEMNVSTLELGDSALYLCASSFSGRAGEQYFGPGTRLTVT.

Concerning this clone: One end of the junction varies from germline; a read error may be responsible. The chain joins TRBV7-7 to TRBJ2-5, with D maybe TRBD1 (5 bases). The CDR3 contains 13 residues. Germline CDR1 and CDR2: SSHAT and FNYEAQ (reference sequence). CDR3 sequence: CASSLGRGGTQYF. The CDR3 nucleotides are TGTGCTAGCAGCTTAGGTAGGGGCGGGACCCAGTACTTC.

The gene calls are TRBV11-2 and TRBJ2-3; 8 nucleotides match TRBD2. Germline V gene lookup returns CDR1 SGHAT and CDR2 FQNNGV. The V and J ends lost 5 bases and 4 bases, in that order; junction bases with no gene match: 14. CDR3 size: 17 residues. CDR3 region: CASSLRGGRPAADTQYF. CDR3 sequence (DNA): TGTGCCAGCAGCCTCAGGGGCGGGAGGCCAGCAGCAGATACGCAGTATTTT.

The CDR3 spells CASSSTPGNSPLHF. CDR3 bases: TGTGCCAGCAGTTCGACCCCGGGGAATTCACCCCTCCACTTT. The chain is built from TRBV28 and TRBJ1-6; D is unclear. From germline, CDR1 is MDHEN and CDR2 SYDVKM. The V gene lost 4 bases and the J gene lost 7 bases, with 11 bases spanning the gap. CDR3 length: 14 amino acids.